This is a list of T cell receptor beta chains from one sample in a study of shared clonotypes between healthy human individuals. Sequenced by immunoSEQ multiplex PCR; TCRdb stores in-frame clones only, minus some. The sample holds about 480,000 clones, 60% to 85% seen once. Sequenced: PBMCs. All receptors derive from a woman aged 40 to 50 in good health. Some clones in this sample may be carry-over from other donors' samples. The CDR3 runs from the conserved cysteine through the conserved F or W. The order of the fields is clone size, D gene, J gene, CDR3 length, V gene, CDR3 DNA, CDR3 protein. The D gene is left open where the match is weak. The size of a clone is reported for some rows only, either as once, few or many, or as a class for expanded clones.

NA | TRBD2 | TRBJ2-5 | 15 | TRBV7-9 | TGTGCCAGCAGCCCCCCGGGACTAGCGGGAGAGACCCAGTACTTC | CASSPPGLAGETQYF
NA | NA | TRBJ2-1 | 11 | TRBV29-1 | TGCAGCGGGAAGGGCTACAATGAGCAGTTCTTC | CSGKGYNEQFF
NA | TRBD2 | TRBJ2-3 | 17 | TRBV5-4 | TGTGCCAGCAGCCCCCCCCTAGCGGTAGCTAGCACAGATACGCAGTATTTT | CASSPPLAVASTDTQYF
NA | TRBD1 | TRBJ2-5 | 16 | TRBV5-6 | TGTGCCAGCAGCTTGTGGGTCGGACAGGGGGCTGGTGAGCAGTACTTC | CASSLWVGQGAGEQYF
NA | NA | TRBJ1-1 | 14 | TRBV7-8 | TGTGCCAGCAGTTTTCTGGCGCGGGACACTGAAGCTTTCTTT | CASSFLARDTEAFF
NA | NA | TRBJ1-5 | 14 | TRBV5-3 | TGTGCCAGAAGCTTTTTGGAGGTCAATCAGCCCCAGCATTTT | CARSFLEVNQPQHF
few | TRBD1 | TRBJ1-1 | 16 | TRBV28 | TGTGCCAGCAGTTTACCGCCCACATCAAGGGACAGTGAAGCTTTCTTT | CASSLPPTSRDSEAFF
NA | NA | TRBJ2-1 | 14 | TRBV4-2 | TGTGCCAGCAGCCACCAATCCTCTGGGAATGAGCAGTTCTTC | CASSHQSSGNEQFF
NA | NA | TRBJ1-1 | 15 | TRBV14 | TGTGCCAGCAGCCAAGCCACCCTAGGGGTTGCTGAAGCTTTCTTT | CASSQATLGVAEAFF
NA | TRBD2 | TRBJ2-7 | 16 | TRBV18 | TGTGCCAGCTCACCTCCGGGACTAGCGGCCTCCTACGAGCAGTACTTC | CASSPPGLAASYEQYF
few | TRBD2 | TRBJ2-1 | 14 | TRBV30 | TGTGCCTGGAGTACCAGCGGGAGATGGAATGAGCAGTTCTTC | CAWSTSGRWNEQFF
NA | NA | TRBJ1-5 | 15 | TRBV19 | TGTGCCAGTAGACCCTCTTACCCCAATAATCAGCCCCAGCATTTT | CASRPSYPNNQPQHF
few | NA | TRBJ2-7 | 13 | TRBV5-1 | TGCGCCAGCAGAAGGGCGGAGCAGTACGAGCAGTACTTC | CASRRAEQYEQYF
NA | NA | TRBJ2-7 | 14 | TRBV6-5 | TGTGCCAGCAGCACAGCTCCGGGCCCCTACGAGCAGTACTTC | CASSTAPGPYEQYF
NA | TRBD2 | TRBJ2-3 | 14 | TRBV11-2 | TGTGCCAGCAGCCCTCTAGCGGGCACAGATACGCAGTATTTT | CASSPLAGTDTQYF
NA | NA | TRBJ1-2 | 14 | TRBV27 | TGTGCCAGCAGATATTCCGGGAATAACTATGGCTACACCTTC | CASRYSGNNYGYTF
few | NA | TRBJ2-3 | 15 | TRBV18 | TGTGCCAGCTCACCAGGCCTCGGGGATGCAGATACGCAGTATTTT | CASSPGLGDADTQYF